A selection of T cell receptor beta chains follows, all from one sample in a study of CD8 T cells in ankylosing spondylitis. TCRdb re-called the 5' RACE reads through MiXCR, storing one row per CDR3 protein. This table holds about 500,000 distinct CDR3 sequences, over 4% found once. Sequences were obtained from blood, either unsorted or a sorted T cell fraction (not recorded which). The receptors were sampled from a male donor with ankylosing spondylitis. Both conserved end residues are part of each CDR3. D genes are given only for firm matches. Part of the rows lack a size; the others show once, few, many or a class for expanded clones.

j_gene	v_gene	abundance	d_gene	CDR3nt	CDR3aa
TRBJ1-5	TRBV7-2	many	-	TGTGCCAGCAGCTTACGGGGAATGCGTCAGCCCCAGCATTTT	CASSLRGMRQPQHF
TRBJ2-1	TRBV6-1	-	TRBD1	TGTGCCAGCAGATTCACAAGACAGGGGTTCCATGAGCAGTTCTTC	CASRFTRQGFHEQFF
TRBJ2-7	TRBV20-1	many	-	TGCAGTGCTAGCCGGGGGGCATTTGGGGACGAGCAGTACTTC	CSASRGAFGDEQYF
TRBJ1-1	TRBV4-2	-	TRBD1	TGTGCCAGCAGGTACGGGACAGGGGGCAACTCTGAAGCTTTCTTT	CASRYGTGGNSEAFF
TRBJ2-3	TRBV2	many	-	TGTGCCAGCAGCGAGGGGGCAGATACGCAGTATTTT	CASSEGADTQYF
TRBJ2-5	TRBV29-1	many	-	TGCAGCGTGACACAGGGAATTGAGGGGCCTTTAGAGACCCAGTACTTC	CSVTQGIEGPLETQYF
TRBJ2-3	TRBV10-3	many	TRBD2	TGTGCCATCAACGGCCTAGCGGGAGGGGCAGATACGCAGTATTTT	CAINGLAGGADTQYF
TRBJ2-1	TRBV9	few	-	TGTGCCAGCAGCTCCACGGAGGAGAGAGGGGAATTCTTC	CASSSTEERGEFF
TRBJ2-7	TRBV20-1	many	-	TGCAGTGCTAGAGATCGTGGGGCTAGCGTGGTCTACGAGCAGTACTTC	CSARDRGASVVYEQYF
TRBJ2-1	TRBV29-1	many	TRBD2	TGCAGCGTGCGGGGTAGACTCCGGGAGGTCAATGAGCAGTTCTTC	CSVRGRLREVNEQFF
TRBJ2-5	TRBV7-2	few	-	TGTGCCAGCAGCTGGAGTTTAGAAAGAACCCAGTACTTC	CASSWSLERTQYF
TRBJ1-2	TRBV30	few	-	TGTGCCTGGAGAGAAGAAGGGCAAGGTAATGGCTACACCTTC	CAWREEGQGNGYTF
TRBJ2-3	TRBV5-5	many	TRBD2	TGTGCCAGCAGCTCTCTAGCGGGGGGAGATACGCAGTATTTT	CASSSLAGGDTQYF
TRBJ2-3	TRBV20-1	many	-	TGCAGTGCTAGAGATAGCCAGCGGGCCACAGATACGCAGTATTTT	CSARDSQRATDTQYF
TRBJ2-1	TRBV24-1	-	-	TGTGCCACCAGTAGTGTGGGGGGAAACAATGAGCAGTTCTTC	CATSSVGGNNEQFF
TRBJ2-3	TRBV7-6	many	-	TGTGCCAGCAGCTTACCCAGATCAGGTTCTAGCACAGATACGCAGTATTTT	CASSLPRSGSSTDTQYF
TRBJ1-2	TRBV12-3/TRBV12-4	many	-	TGTGCCAGCAGTTTAGTCCGGGAGCTAGGCTACACCTTC	CASSLVRELGYTF
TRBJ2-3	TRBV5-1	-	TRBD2	TGCGCCAGCGCCCCCGGGGGGGTGAAAGATACGCAGTATTTT	CASAPGGVKDTQYF
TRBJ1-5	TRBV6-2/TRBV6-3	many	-	TGTGCCAGCAGTTACGGAGGTCCTGGGGGTCAGCCCCAGCATTTT	CASSYGGPGGQPQHF
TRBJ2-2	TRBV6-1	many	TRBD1	TGTGCCAGCAGATCGAACCCGGGACAGCCGGGTACCGGGGAGCTGTTTTTT	CASRSNPGQPGTGELFF
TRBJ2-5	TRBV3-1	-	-	TGTGCCAGCAGCCAAGATTATAATCAAGAGACCCAGTACTTC	CASSQDYNQETQYF
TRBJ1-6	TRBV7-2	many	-	TGTGCCAGTGGGGAGTATTTTTCACCCCTCCACTTT	CASGEYFSPLHF
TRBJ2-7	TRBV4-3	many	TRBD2	TGCGCCAGCAGCCTCAGCGGGGGGGTGCAGTACTTC	CASSLSGGVQYF
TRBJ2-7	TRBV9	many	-	TGTGCCAGCAGCACCGGGGACTTTACCTACGAGCAGTACTTC	CASSTGDFTYEQYF
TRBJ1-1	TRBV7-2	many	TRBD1	TGTGCCAGCAGCGGGGACAGGGGCACTGAAGCTTTCTTT	CASSGDRGTEAFF
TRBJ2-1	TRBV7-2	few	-	TGTGCCAGCAGCTTAAGTGGGAGGCGGGCCGTTCACAATGAGCAGTTCTTC	CASSLSGRRAVHNEQFF
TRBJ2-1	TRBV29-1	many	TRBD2	TGCAGCGCAAAAGGAGGGACTAGCGGGAATGAGCAGTTCTTC	CSAKGGTSGNEQFF
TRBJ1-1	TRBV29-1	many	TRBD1	TGCAGCGTTACCACAGGGGGCACGACTGAAGCTTTCTTT	CSVTTGGTTEAFF
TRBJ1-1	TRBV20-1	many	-	TGCAGTGCTAGTCCCCGGCAAGCTGAAGCTTTCTTT	CSASPRQAEAFF
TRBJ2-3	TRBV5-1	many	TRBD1	TGCGCCAGCAGAAAGGTAGGGGGCTCTCCGACAGATACGCAGTATTTT	CASRKVGGSPTDTQYF
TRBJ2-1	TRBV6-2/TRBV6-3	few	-	TGTGCCAGCAGTTACGGCAGGGGTGGCTACAATGAGCAGTTCTTC	CASSYGRGGYNEQFF
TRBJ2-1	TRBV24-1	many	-	TGTGCCACCAGTGATTTGTACGGTAACAATGAGCAGTTCTTC	CATSDLYGNNEQFF
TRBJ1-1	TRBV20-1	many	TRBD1	TGCAGTGCCAGACGGGACAGGGGGATGAACACTGAAGCTTTCTTT	CSARRDRGMNTEAFF
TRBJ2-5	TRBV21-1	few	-	TGTGCCAGCAGACCACTGCTAGAGACCCAGTACTTC	CASRPLLETQYF
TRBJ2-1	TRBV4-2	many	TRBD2	TGTGCCAGCAGCTCAGCGGTGGGACTAGCGAGAAATGAGCAGTTCTTC	CASSSAVGLARNEQFF
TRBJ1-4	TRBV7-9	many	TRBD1	TGTGCCAGCAGCTTAGGAGCGGAGACAGGGTTAAGTGAAAAACTGTTTTTT	CASSLGAETGLSEKLFF
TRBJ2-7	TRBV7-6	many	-	TGTGCCAGCAGCTTGACTAGTCGGGAGCAGTACTTC	CASSLTSREQYF
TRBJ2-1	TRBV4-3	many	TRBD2	TGCGCCAGCAGCCCCGGGACTAGCGGGGCCCCGGAGCAGTTCTTC	CASSPGTSGAPEQFF
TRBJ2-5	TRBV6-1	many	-	TGTGCCAGCAGTGATAGTGGGACCCAGTACTTC	CASSDSGTQYF
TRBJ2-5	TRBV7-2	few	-	TGTGCCAGCACCGGGGGACTGCTCAGGGAGACCCAGTACTTC	CASTGGLLRETQYF
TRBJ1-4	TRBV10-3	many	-	TGTGCCACCCTGAACACGGGGAGCCCCGAAAAACTGTTTTTT	CATLNTGSPEKLFF
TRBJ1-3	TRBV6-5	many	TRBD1	TGTGCCAGCAGGTTACAGGGGGATCGAAACACCATATATTTT	CASRLQGDRNTIYF
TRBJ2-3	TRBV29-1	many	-	TGCAGCGTTGAAGATCACCTAACGACTAGCACAGATACGCAGTATTTT	CSVEDHLTTSTDTQYF
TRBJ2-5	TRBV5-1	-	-	TGCGCCAGCAGCTTGGGATACGCGGGACAGCTCACCCAAGAGACCCAGTACTTC	CASSLGYAGQLTQETQYF
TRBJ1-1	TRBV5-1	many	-	TGCGCCAGCAGCTCGGGTTTTACCATGAACACTGAAGCTTTCTTT	CASSSGFTMNTEAFF
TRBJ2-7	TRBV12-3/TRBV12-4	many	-	TGTGCCAGCAGTATCGAGGGCACCGTCTCCTACGAGCAGTACTTC	CASSIEGTVSYEQYF
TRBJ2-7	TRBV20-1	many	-	TGCAGTGCCCTATCCGGGGCCAACTACGAGCAGTACTTC	CSALSGANYEQYF
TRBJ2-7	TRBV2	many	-	TGTGCCAGCAGTGGGAGGCCGAACTACGAGCAGTACTTC	CASSGRPNYEQYF
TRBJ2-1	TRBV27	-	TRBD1	TGTGCCAGCACCATCGGGACAGGGTCTTACAATGAGCAGTTCTTC	CASTIGTGSYNEQFF
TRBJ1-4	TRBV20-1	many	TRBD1	TGCAGTGCTCCAGGACAGGGCACTGAAAAACTGTTTTTT	CSAPGQGTEKLFF
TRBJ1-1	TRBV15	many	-	TGTGCCACCAGTAGGGCTCTGAACACTGAAGCTTTCTTT	CATSRALNTEAFF
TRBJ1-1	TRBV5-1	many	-	TGCGCCAGCAGCTTGTCGCGGGGGGCCCGGAACACTGAAGCTTTCTTT	CASSLSRGARNTEAFF
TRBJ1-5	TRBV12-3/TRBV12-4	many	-	TGTGCCAGCAGTGGGGCTGGGGGCAATCAGCCCCAGCATTTT	CASSGAGGNQPQHF
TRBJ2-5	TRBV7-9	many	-	TGTGCCAGCAGCTTTTCAGGGTCGCCCCGGGAGACCCAGTACTTC	CASSFSGSPRETQYF
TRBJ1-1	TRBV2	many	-	TGTGCCAGCATCAAGGGAAGGGGGAATGAAGCTTTCTTT	CASIKGRGNEAFF
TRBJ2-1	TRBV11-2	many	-	TGTGCCAGCAGCTTAGACCCCACCGGGAGCGTCTCAGATGAGCAGTTCTTC	CASSLDPTGSVSDEQFF
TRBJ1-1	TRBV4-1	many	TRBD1	TGCGCCAGCAGCCAAGGCTCATTCTGGACAGGCGCTGTCGTACAGGACACTGAAGCTTTCTTT	CASSQGSFWTGAVVQDTEAFF
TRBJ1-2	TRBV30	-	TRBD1	TGTGCCTGGAGTCGGGACAGGAATCGACGCGGCTACACCTTC	CAWSRDRNRRGYTF
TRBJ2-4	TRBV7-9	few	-	TGTGCCAGCAGCAGACCCGGGTTAGCCAAAAACATTCAGTACTTC	CASSRPGLAKNIQYF
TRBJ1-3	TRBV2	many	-	TGTGCCACTCACCCCCACTCTGGAAACACCATATATTTT	CATHPHSGNTIYF